The 26 T cell receptor beta chains listed next were all sequenced from one sample in a study of spatial heterogeneity in lung cancer. TCRdb processed the 5' RACE reads anew with MiXCR; each CDR3 protein has one entry. The repertoire holds 40,000 to 45,000 distinct CDR3 sequences, with roughly 13% as singletons. The time point: sample taken at primary tumor resection. This specimen consisted of PBMCs, obtained at surgery. These receptors came from a male donor with early-stage non-small cell lung cancer.

The gene calls are TRBV7-9 and TRBJ2-3; no clear D. CDR3 length: 15 amino acids. Trimming took 6 bases from V and 5 from J, leaving 18 bases between them. From germline, CDR1 is SEHNR and CDR2 FQNEAQ (reference sequence). The CDR3 DNA sequence: TGTGCCAGCAGTTATTCCGGGTCCCCCCAAGATACGCAGTATTTT. The encoded protein is CASSYSGSPQDTQYF.

This clonotype was observed a handful of times. This sequence joins TRBV4-1 and TRBJ1-5; no clear D gene. The V and J ends lost 6 bases and 6 bases respectively, with 12 bases between them. Germline loops: CDR1 MGHRA, CDR2 YSYEKL. The CDR3 extends over 13 amino acids. CDR3: CASRQSSGQPQHF. For the CDR3, the DNA is TGCGCCAGCAGACAGTCTAGCGGTCAGCCCCAGCATTTT.

The chain couples TRBV5-4 to TRBJ2-5; the match to TRBD2 covers 13 bases. The junction had 14 bases not matched to a gene; V was cut back by 4 bases and J by 2 bases. CDR3 length: 19 residues. Germline V lookup: CDR1 SGHNT, CDR2 YYREEE (reference sequence). The chain's CDR3 is CASSPPPGTSGTWQETQYF. CDR3 DNA: TGTGCCAGCAGCCCTCCCCCCGGGACTAGCGGGACGTGGCAAGAGACCCAGTACTTC.

V and J are TRBV25-1 and TRBJ1-1; no clear D gene. This CDR3 comprises 15 residues. From germline, CDR1 is MGHDK and CDR2 SYGVNS. Deletions cut 4 bases from V and 1 base from J, with 13 bases between. The CDR3 bases are TGTGCCAGCAGTGGACCGGACCACTGGAACACTGAAGCTTTCTTT. It is translated as CASSGPDHWNTEAFF.

This clonotype was seen repeatedly, ten times or more. The gene calls are TRBV5-1 and TRBJ2-2, with no clear D. Germline values: CDR1 SGHRS, CDR2 YFSETQ. Between the trimmed V and J ends, which lost 5 bases and 8 bases, there was a span of 13 bases. This CDR3 comprises 13 residues. The CDR3: CASRTEVPGELFF. The CDR3 DNA follows: TGCGCCAGCAGGACCGAGGTCCCTGGGGAGCTGTTTTTT.

This chain connects TRBV12-3 or TRBV12-4 to TRBJ1-4, with D hard to call. CDR3 length equals 13 residues. With 2 bases removed from V and 5 bases from J, the gap between germline ends came to 6 bases. CDR3 bases: TGTGCCAGCAGTTTACGGCTCAATGAAAAACTGTTTTTT. Its protein product is CASSLRLNEKLFF.

This clonotype was seen more than once but under ten times. CDR3 in amino acids: CASRHPGRGKNSPLHF. The CDR3 bases are TGTGCCAGCAGACACCCCGGACGGGGAAAAAATTCACCCCTCCACTTT. J is TRBJ1-6 and V is TRBV11-2; the D is unclear. Germline loops: CDR1 SGHAT, CDR2 FQNNGV. The CDR3 contains 16 residues. Trimming removed 6 bases at V and 7 bases at J, with 19 bases between.

The chain is built from TRBV28 and TRBJ1-5; unclear D gene. There are 12 residues in the CDR3. The germline gives CDR1 MDHEN, CDR2 SYDVKM. Deletions cut 0 bases from V and 6 bases from J, with 3 bases between. CDR3 DNA sequence: TGTGCCAGCAGTTTATGGGTTCAGCCCCAGCATTTT. This translates into CASSLWVQPQHF. Supplemented by reference TRBV28 and TRBJ1-5, the full variable domain reads DVKVTQSSRYLVKRTGEKVFLECVQDMDHENMFWYRQDPGLGLRLIYFSYDVKMKEKGDIPEGYSVSREKKERFSLILESASTNQTSMYLCASSLWVQPQHFGDGTRLSIL.

This clonotype came up many times. The rearrangement uses TRBV6-6 and TRBJ2-7; D is perhaps TRBD1 (5 bases). Per the germline V gene, CDR1 is MNHNY and CDR2 is SVGAGI (reference sequence). Trimming shortened V by 2 bases and J by 6 bases, and 11 bases separated the two germline ends. The CDR3 spans 13 residues. The CDR3 nucleotides read TGTGCCAGCAGTTACGGGCAGGGTGTCGAGCAGTACTTC. This sequence encodes CASSYGQGVEQYF.

This clonotype was counted a few times. The rearrangement links TRBV11-2 to TRBJ2-5; no reliable D call. This CDR3 region has 14 residues. V was cut by 2 bases and J by 0 bases, with 7 bases left in between. Germline-derived CDR1 and CDR2 are SGHAT and FQNNGV. As DNA, the CDR3 is TGTGCCAGCAGCTTACCCCCGGACCAAGAGACCCAGTACTTC. It encodes CASSLPPDQETQYF.

This sequence joins TRBV9 and TRBJ2-1; 9 bases are a match to TRBD2. V was clipped by 0 bases and J by 9 bases; unmatched bases: 10. The CDR3 spans 16 residues. Germline CDR1 and CDR2: SGDLS and YYNGEE. CDR3 in DNA: TGTGCCAGCAGCGTAGCGTTAGCGGGAGTAGGTAGTGAGCAGTTCTTC. It yields the protein CASSVALAGVGSEQFF.

This clonotype was recorded a few times. The chain combines TRBV15 with TRBJ1-1, with TRBD1 identical over 8 bases. Germline CDR1 and CDR2: LNHNV and YYDKDF (reference sequence). CDR3 length equals 15 residues. J was trimmed by 4 bases and V by 5 bases; bases with no gene match: 9. CDR3 coding DNA: TGTGCCACCAGCTCAACGACAGGGGTGGGCACTGAAGCTTTCTTT. Protein sequence: CATSSTTGVGTEAFF. The variable domain in full, with the rest retrieved from reference TRBV15 and TRBJ1-1, is DAMVIQNPRYQVTQFGKPVTLSCSQTLNHNVMYWYQQKSSQAPKLLFHYYDKDFNNEADTPDNFQSRRPNTSFCFLDIRSPGLGDTAMYLCATSSTTGVGTEAFFGQGTRLTVV.

This chain uses TRBV3-1 with TRBJ2-3; D is possibly TRBD1 (5 bases). The ends were cut back, 0 bases at V and 2 bases at J, with 9 bases in the middle. This CDR3 region has 15 residues. The germline gives CDR1 LGHDT, CDR2 YNNKEL (reference sequence). The CDR3 nucleotides read TGTGCCAGCAGCCAAGAGACAGAGTTCACAGATACGCAGTATTTT. Its translation: CASSQETEFTDTQYF.

The chain couples TRBV4-3 to TRBJ2-7; TRBD1 aligns across 7 bases. V lost 1 base, J lost 2 bases, and 2 bases stayed unmatched. Germline V CDR1 and CDR2: LGHNA, YSLEER. The CDR3 extends over 14 amino acids. CDR3 residues: CASSQGQGTYEQYF. The CDR3, as DNA: TGCGCCAGCAGCCAAGGACAGGGAACCTACGAGCAGTACTTC.

This clonotype occurred a few times. The chain combines TRBV7-2 with TRBJ2-1; 7 nucleotides align to TRBD1. This CDR3 contains 16 residues. V lost 2 bases to trimming and J lost 7 bases; unmatched junction nucleotides: 11. The V gene's germline CDR1 is SGHTA and CDR2 FQGNSA. CDR3 bases: TGTGCCAGCAGCTTAATCATGGCAGGGGGAGCGAATGAGCAGTTCTTC. It yields the protein CASSLIMAGGANEQFF. The variable domain in full, with the rest retrieved from reference TRBV7-2 and TRBJ2-1, is GAGVSQSPSNKVTEKGKDVELRCDPISGHTALYWYRQSLGQGLEFLIYFQGNSAPDKSGLPSDRFSAERTGGSVSTLTIQRTQQEDSAVYLCASSLIMAGGANEQFFGPGTRLTVL.

This chain links TRBV27 with TRBJ1-5; no firm D call. CDR3 length: 14 amino acids. The V end lost 11 bases, the J end lost 1 base, and 15 bases lay between the germline ends. Per the germline V gene, CDR1 is MNHEY and CDR2 is SMNVEV (reference sequence). The CDR3: CALGSHKSNQPQHF. The CDR3 coding sequence is TGTGCCCTTGGCAGCCACAAAAGCAATCAGCCCCAGCATTTT.

The chain employs TRBV21-1 and TRBJ2-7; the tabulated D call, TRBD1, remains unverified against the DNA. TRBV21-1 constitutes a pseudogene. The CDR3 runs 15 residues. This CDR3 reads CASSKGKAGVHEQYF. DNA for the CDR3: TGTGCCAGCAGCAAAGGAAAGGCAGGGGTCCACGAGCAGTACTTC.

This sequence joins TRBV7-9 and TRBJ2-7; 9 bases agree with TRBD2. With V trimmed by 1 base and J by 3 bases, 13 bases remained unmatched. The germline V gene encodes CDR1 SEHNR and CDR2 FQNEAQ (reference sequence). The CDR3 runs to 18 residues. This CDR3 is CASSLVAWGLAGIYEQYF. CDR3 in DNA: TGTGCCAGCAGCTTAGTGGCGTGGGGACTAGCCGGGATCTACGAGCAGTACTTC. Based on the CDR3 plus reference TRBV7-9 and TRBJ2-7, the full variable domain is DTGVSQNPRHKITKRGQNVTFRCDPISEHNRLYWYRQTLGQGPEFLTYFQNEAQLEKSRLLSDRFSAERPKGSFSTLEIQRTEQGDSAMYLCASSLVAWGLAGIYEQYFGPGTRLTVT.

In this sample, this clonotype turned up many times. The chain carries TRBV7-2 and TRBJ1-5, with 8 bases fitting TRBD1. This CDR3 has 15 residues. Germline V gene sequence: CDR1 SGHTA, CDR2 FQGNSA. The junction had 4 bases not matched to a gene; V was cut back by 2 bases and J by 4 bases. The CDR3: CASSLQGARNQPQHF. CDR3 sequence (DNA): TGTGCCAGCAGCTTACAGGGGGCGCGGAATCAGCCCCAGCATTTT.

V usage is TRBV11-2 and J usage is TRBJ2-1; D is perhaps TRBD1 or TRBD2 (5 bases each). CDR3 length: 15 residues. The V end was cut by 5 bases, the J end by 3 bases, with 14 bases between. Germline V CDR1 and CDR2: SGHAT, FQNNGV. This CDR3 reads CASSTGTVDYNEQFF. In DNA, the CDR3 is TGTGCCAGCAGCACCGGGACGGTTGACTACAATGAGCAGTTCTTC. Looking up the rest from reference TRBV11-2 and TRBJ2-1 gives the full variable domain: EAGVAQSPRYKIIEKRQSVAFWCNPISGHATLYWYQQILGQGPKLLIQFQNNGVVDDSQLPKDRFSAERLKGVDSTLKIQPAKLEDSAVYLCASSTGTVDYNEQFFGPGTRLTVL.

V and J are TRBV7-9 and TRBJ2-3, with 8 positions matching TRBD2. The V gene end was trimmed by 8 bases and the J gene end by 4 bases; junction bases not matched to a gene: 14. Germline lookup yields CDR1 SEHNR and CDR2 FQNEAQ (reference sequence). The CDR3 is 16 residues long. The CDR3 here is CASVRDRAGVSDTQYF. The CDR3 DNA reads as TGTGCCAGCGTCCGGGATCGAGCGGGAGTGTCAGATACGCAGTATTTT.

This clonotype has a handful of counts. CDR3 loop: CASRTETGESYGYTF. DNA of the CDR3: TGTGCCAGCAGGACTGAGACAGGGGAGTCCTACGGCTACACCTTC. The V call is TRBV7-2, the J call TRBJ1-2, with 8 positions matching TRBD1. Germline values: CDR1 SGHTA, CDR2 FQGNSA. V lost 6 bases and J lost 8; bases outside the gene matches: 14. The CDR3 is 15 residues long.

This rearrangement joins TRBV29-1 to TRBJ2-7; 8 positions agree with TRBD1. V lost 4 bases to trimming and J lost 5 bases; unmatched junction nucleotides: 10. Germline values: CDR1 SQVTM, CDR2 ANQGSEA. The CDR3 covers 14 residues. The CDR3 loop is CSVARGQEGHEQYF. The CDR3 DNA sequence: TGCAGCGTTGCCCGGGGACAGGAGGGTCACGAGCAGTACTTC.

This clonotype was observed a few times. The chain is built from TRBV4-1 and TRBJ2-1; maybe TRBD2 (6 bases). This CDR3 has 17 residues. Germline loops: CDR1 MGHRA, CDR2 YSYEKL. Deletions cut 3 bases from V and 4 bases from J, with 19 bases between. For the CDR3, the DNA is TGCGCCAGCAGCCACCCAAAGGTGCGGGGCGTTTACAATGAGCAGTTCTTC. This translates into CASSHPKVRGVYNEQFF.

This clonotype was seen only a few times. CDR3 amino acids: CASSDIPGLTYNEQFF. In DNA form, the CDR3 reads TGCGCCAGCAGTGACATTCCGGGACTCACCTACAATGAGCAGTTCTTC. The V call is TRBV10-1, the J call TRBJ2-1; D possibly corresponds to TRBD2 (6 bases). V was cut by 3 bases and J by 2 bases, with 14 bases left in between. Germline V gene lookup returns CDR1 WNHNN and CDR2 SYGVQD (reference sequence). The CDR3 is 16 amino acids.

This clonotype has more than one count but fewer than ten. V gene TRBV10-3 combines with J gene TRBJ2-2; 8 positions match TRBD2. V shed 3 bases and J 3 bases; nucleotides not matched to a gene: 18. The CDR3 has 20 amino acids. In germline, CDR1 is ENHRY, CDR2 SYGVKD. The CDR3 bases are TGTGCCATCAGTGAAAGTCTCCCTAGCGGGCACTCCCCAGACACCGGGGAGCTGTTTTTT. Translated, it gives CAISESLPSGHSPDTGELFF.